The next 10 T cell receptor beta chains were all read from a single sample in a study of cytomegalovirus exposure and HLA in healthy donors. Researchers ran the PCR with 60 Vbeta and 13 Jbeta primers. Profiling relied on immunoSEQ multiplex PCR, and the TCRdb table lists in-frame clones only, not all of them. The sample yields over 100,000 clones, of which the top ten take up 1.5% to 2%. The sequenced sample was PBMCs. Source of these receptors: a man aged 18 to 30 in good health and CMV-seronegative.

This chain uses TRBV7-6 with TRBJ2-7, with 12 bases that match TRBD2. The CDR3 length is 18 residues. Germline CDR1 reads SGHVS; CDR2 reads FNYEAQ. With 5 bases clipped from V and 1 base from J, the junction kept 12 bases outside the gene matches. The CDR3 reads CASSMTLGLAGASYEQYF. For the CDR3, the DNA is TGTGCCAGCAGCATGACCCTGGGACTAGCGGGTGCTTCCTACGAGCAGTACTTC.

CDR3: CASRNGPSGYNEQFF. The CDR3 DNA follows: TGTGCCAGTAGAAATGGGCCTAGCGGCTACAATGAGCAGTTCTTC. The rearrangement uses TRBV19 and TRBJ2-1; 7 bases agree with TRBD2. CDR3 length: 15 residues. Germline CDR1 reads LNHDA; CDR2 reads SQIVND (reference sequence). J gave up 3 bases and V 6 bases, and 8 bases lay outside the gene matches.

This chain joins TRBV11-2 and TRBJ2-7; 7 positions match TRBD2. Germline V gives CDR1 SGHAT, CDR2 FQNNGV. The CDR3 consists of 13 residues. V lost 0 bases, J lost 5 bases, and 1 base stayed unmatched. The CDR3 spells CASSLEGGDEQYF. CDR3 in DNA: TGTGCCAGCAGCTTAGAGGGAGGGGACGAGCAGTACTTC.

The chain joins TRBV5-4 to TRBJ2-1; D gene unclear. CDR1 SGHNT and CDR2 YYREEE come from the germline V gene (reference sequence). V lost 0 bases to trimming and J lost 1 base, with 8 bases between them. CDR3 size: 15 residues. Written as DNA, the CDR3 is TGTGCCAGCAGCTTGGCCGCAGATTCCTACAATGAGCAGTTCTTC. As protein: CASSLAADSYNEQFF.

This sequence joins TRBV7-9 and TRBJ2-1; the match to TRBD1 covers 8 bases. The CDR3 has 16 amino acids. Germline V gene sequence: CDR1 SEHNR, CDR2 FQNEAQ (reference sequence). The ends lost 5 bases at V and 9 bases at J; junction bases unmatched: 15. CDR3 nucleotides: TGTGCCAGCAGCCCAGGGGGCGGGATACCCCTTATTGAGCAGTTCTTC. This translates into CASSPGGGIPLIEQFF.

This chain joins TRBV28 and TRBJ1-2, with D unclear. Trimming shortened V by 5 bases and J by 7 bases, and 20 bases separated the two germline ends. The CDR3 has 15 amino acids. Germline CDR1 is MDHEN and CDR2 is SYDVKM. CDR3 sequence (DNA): TGTGCCAGCAGTCTCCGAGGAGCACCTGTCTCTGGCTACACCTTC. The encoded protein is CASSLRGAPVSGYTF.

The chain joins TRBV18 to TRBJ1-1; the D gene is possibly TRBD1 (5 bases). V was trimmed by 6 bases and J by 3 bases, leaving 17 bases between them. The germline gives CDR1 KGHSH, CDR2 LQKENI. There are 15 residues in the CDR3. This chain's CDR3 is CASSRGGPGDTEAFF. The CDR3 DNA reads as TGTGCCAGCTCCCGCGGTGGGCCGGGGGACACTGAAGCTTTCTTT.

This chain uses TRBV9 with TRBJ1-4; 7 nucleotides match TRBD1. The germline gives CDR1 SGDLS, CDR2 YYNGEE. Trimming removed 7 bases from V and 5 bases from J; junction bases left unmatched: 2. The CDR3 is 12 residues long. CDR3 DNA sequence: TGTGCCAGCGGGACAGCGAATGAAAAACTGTTTTTT. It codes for CASGTANEKLFF. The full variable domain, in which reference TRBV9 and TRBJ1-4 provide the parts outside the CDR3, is DSGVTQTPKHLITATGQRVTLRCSPRSGDLSVYWYQQSLDQGLQFLIQYYNGEERAKGNILERFSAQQFPDLHSELNLSSLELGDSALYFCASGTANEKLFFGSGTQLSVL.

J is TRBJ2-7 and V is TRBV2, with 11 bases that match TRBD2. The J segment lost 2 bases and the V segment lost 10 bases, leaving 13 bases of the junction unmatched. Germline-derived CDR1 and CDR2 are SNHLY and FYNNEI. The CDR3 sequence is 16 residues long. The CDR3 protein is CATKGRGTSGAYEQYF. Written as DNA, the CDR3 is TGTGCCACCAAAGGGAGGGGGACTAGCGGAGCCTACGAGCAGTACTTC.

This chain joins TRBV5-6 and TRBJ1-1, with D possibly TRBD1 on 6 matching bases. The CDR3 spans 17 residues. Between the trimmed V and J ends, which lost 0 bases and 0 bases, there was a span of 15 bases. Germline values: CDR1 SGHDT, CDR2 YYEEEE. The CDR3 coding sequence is TGTGCCAGCAGCTTGGCTTCAGGGGTCAACCTGAACACTGAAGCTTTCTTT. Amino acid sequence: CASSLASGVNLNTEAFF. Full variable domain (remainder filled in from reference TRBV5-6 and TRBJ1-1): DAGVTQSPTHLIKTRGQQVTLRCSPKSGHDTVSWYQQALGQGPQFIFQYYEEEERQRGNFPDRFSGHQFPNYSSELNVNALLLGDSALYLCASSLASGVNLNTEAFFGQGTRLTVV.